The 16 T cell receptor beta chains below all came from one sample that was sequenced in a study of cytomegalovirus exposure and HLA in healthy donors. Both 60 Vbeta primers and 13 Jbeta primers went into the PCR. Assay used: immunoSEQ multiplex PCR; TCRdb lists only in-frame clones, some missing. This table has 150,000 to 200,000 clones, 84% appearing once. Input material: PBMCs. The receptor set was obtained from a man aged 18 to 29 in good health and CMV-seronegative.

The gene calls are TRBV7-6 and TRBJ1-2; 12 positions match TRBD1. CDR3 length equals 15 residues. Germline values: CDR1 SGHVS, CDR2 FNYEAQ. The ends lost 5 bases at V and 6 bases at J; junction bases unmatched: 7. The CDR3 nucleotides are TGTGCCAGCAGCGGGGGACAGGGGGCAGAGCATGGCTACACCTTC. Translated: CASSGGQGAEHGYTF.

This clone was counted once. The chain uses TRBV29-1 and TRBJ1-1, with D possibly matching TRBD1 (6 bases). CDR1 and CDR2 (germline): SQVTM, ANQGSEA. The V end was cut by 5 bases, the J end by 6 bases, with 19 bases between. This CDR3 is built from 14 residues. CDR3 nucleotides: TGCAGCGTTTCAGTCGCAGGGGAATATGCTGAAGCTTTCTTT. Translating gives CSVSVAGEYAEAFF.

This rearrangement joins TRBV6-8 to TRBJ1-1; D is possibly TRBD1 (5 bases). Germline lookup yields CDR1 MNHGY and CDR2 SAAAGT. Trimming cost V 9 bases and J 1 base, with 15 bases left between them. This CDR3 spans 14 amino acids. The chain's CDR3 is CARPIGHRNTEAFF. In nucleotides, the CDR3 is TGTGCCAGACCTATAGGACACAGGAACACTGAAGCTTTCTTT.

The chain combines TRBV30 with TRBJ2-7; 9 bases are a match to TRBD1. The CDR3 totals 14 residues. Germline V gene sequence: CDR1 GTSNPN, CDR2 SVGIG (reference sequence). With V trimmed by 3 bases and J by 4 bases, 7 bases remained unmatched. CDR3 protein: CAWSRGQGAYEQYF. For the CDR3, the DNA is TGTGCCTGGAGCCGGGGACAGGGAGCGTACGAGCAGTACTTC.

The rearrangement joins TRBV6-5 to TRBJ1-1; D remains unclear. Germline V gene lookup returns CDR1 MNHEY and CDR2 SVGAGI. With 6 bases removed from V and 6 bases from J, the gap between germline ends came to 17 bases. The CDR3 sequence is 14 residues long. The CDR3 region is CASSPTHVAPEAFF. CDR3 bases: TGTGCCAGCAGCCCGACACATGTGGCCCCTGAAGCTTTCTTT.

The chain employs TRBV7-3 and TRBJ2-2; 10 bases are a match to TRBD2. The CDR3 consists of 18 residues. Unmatched junction bases numbered 10, after V lost 5 bases and J lost 1 base. Looked up from germline, CDR1 is SGHTA and CDR2 is FQGTGA. The CDR3 DNA sequence: TGTGCCAGCAGCCCAGGGCTAGCGGGAGTTATGAACACCGGGGAGCTGTTTTTT. It translates to CASSPGLAGVMNTGELFF.

This clone has just one count. J is TRBJ2-1 and V is TRBV27; 7 nucleotides match TRBD1. The V gene's germline CDR1 is MNHEY and CDR2 SMNVEV (reference sequence). J gave up 9 bases and V 10 bases, and 9 bases lay outside the gene matches. The CDR3 totals 12 residues. In DNA form, the CDR3 reads TGTGCCACCAAGGGACAGAAAGGTGAGCAGTTCTTC. Its translation is CATKGQKGEQFF.

The chain carries TRBV27 and TRBJ2-1; TRBD2 matches at 7 bases. Germline CDR1 MNHEY, CDR2 SMNVEV (reference sequence). The V segment lost 6 bases and the J segment 5 bases; nucleotides outside the gene matches: 13. This CDR3 has 16 amino acids. The chain's CDR3 is CASSITGGRLNNEQFF. CDR3 sequence (DNA): TGTGCCAGCAGCATCACCGGCGGGAGACTAAACAATGAGCAGTTCTTC.

The chain recombines TRBV28 with TRBJ2-7; D unresolved. The germline CDR1 and CDR2 sequences are MDHEN and SYDVKM. V was trimmed by 6 bases and J by 4 bases, leaving 22 bases between them. There are 16 residues in the CDR3. Here the CDR3 reads CASSPILGTGSYEQYF. For the CDR3, the DNA is TGTGCCAGCAGCCCAATCCTAGGAACCGGGTCATACGAGCAGTACTTC.

This chain joins TRBV18 and TRBJ2-3; 9 bases match TRBD1. Trimming took 6 bases from V and 4 from J; bases not matched to a gene: 8. This CDR3 contains 15 residues. Germline CDR1 and CDR2: KGHSH and LQKENI. The CDR3 region has the DNA TGTGCCAGCTCGGCCGGGACAGGGAGCGCAGATACGCAGTATTTT. This sequence encodes CASSAGTGSADTQYF.

In regard to this clone: The same CDR3 arises from other DNA sequences in this sample as well. The chain joins TRBV28 to TRBJ2-7; perhaps TRBD2 as D (6 bases). CDR3 length: 13 amino acids. Trimming pared 9 bases from V and 2 bases from J, leaving 14 bases between. CDR1 MDHEN and CDR2 SYDVKM come from the germline V gene. This CDR3 is CASSGTPTYEQYF. The CDR3 nucleotides read TGTGCCAGTTCTGGGACTCCAACCTACGAGCAGTACTTC.

The rearrangement joins TRBV15 to TRBJ1-5; D may be TRBD1 (5 bases). The CDR3 has 15 residues. V lost 0 bases and J lost 6, with 12 bases in between. Germline V CDR1 and CDR2: LNHNV, YYDKDF (reference sequence). CDR3 protein: CATSRDRGGGQPQHF. The DNA of the CDR3 is TGTGCCACCAGCAGAGATAGGGGAGGCGGTCAGCCCCAGCATTTT.

There are many counts of this clone. The chain has TRBV5-1 and TRBJ2-2, with D perhaps matching TRBD1 (5 bases). This CDR3 comprises 15 residues. The V end was cut by 0 bases, the J end by 5 bases, with 11 bases between. Germline CDR1 and CDR2: SGHRS and YFSETQ. CDR3 DNA sequence: TGCGCCAGCAGCTTGGCCCCGACAGAAACCGGGGAGCTGTTTTTT. This sequence encodes CASSLAPTETGELFF.

This chain joins TRBV5-1 and TRBJ2-5, with D possibly TRBD1 on 5 matching bases. The J call may be wrong; the DNA end is better matched by TRBJ2-7. This CDR3 has 13 residues. Germline assignment: CDR1 SGHRS and CDR2 YFSETQ. CDR3 residues: CASSSDSSYEQYF. CDR3 sequence (DNA): TGCGCCAGCAGCTCAGACAGCTCCTACGAGCAGTACTTC.

This chain connects TRBV4-2 to TRBJ2-1; 9 bases align to TRBD2. V lost 11 bases to trimming and J lost 5 bases; unmatched junction nucleotides: 10. CDR3 length: 14 amino acids. Germline values: CDR1 LGHNA, CDR2 YNFKEQ. CDR3 coding DNA: TGTGCCGTCCGGGCGGGGGGGGCGAACAATGAGCAGTTCTTC. This encodes CAVRAGGANNEQFF.

V gene TRBV10-3 combines with J gene TRBJ1-1; D gene ambiguous. The CDR3 is 17 residues long. Trimming removed 0 bases at V and 6 bases at J, with 20 bases between. Looked up from germline, CDR1 is ENHRY and CDR2 is SYGVKD. The CDR3 DNA is TGTGCCATCAGTGAGTCGGCAGGAGGCAGACCTCGGGCTGAAGCTTTCTTT. Translated: CAISESAGGRPRAEAFF.